The 30 T cell receptor beta chains below were found in one sample sequenced in a study of blood T cell repertoires in COVID-19. TCRdb's copy holds only in-frame clones and misses some; the assay was immunoSEQ multiplex PCR. The repertoire holds approximately 200,000 clones, 88% seen once, with 1.5% in the top ten. The sample consisted of peripheral blood. These receptors were taken from a man aged 18 to 29 with active or convalescent COVID-19.

This chain uses TRBV27 with TRBJ2-7; TRBD2 aligns across 11 bases. V dropped 5 bases and J dropped 3; count of bases not matched to a gene: 6. The germline V gene encodes CDR1 MNHEY and CDR2 SMNVEV (reference sequence). The CDR3 extends over 15 amino acids. The CDR3 here is CASSTGLAGHYEQYF. The CDR3 DNA reads TGTGCCAGCAGTACCGGACTAGCGGGCCACTACGAGCAGTACTTC.

The chain employs TRBV20-1 and TRBJ2-1; 8 positions agree with TRBD2. Germline CDR1 reads DFQATT; CDR2 reads SNEGSKA (reference sequence). The V and J ends lost 5 bases and 0 bases, in that order; junction bases with no gene match: 6. The CDR3 length is 15 residues. CDR3 loop: CSARAGGASYNEQFF. The DNA of the CDR3 is TGCAGTGCTCGTGCCGGGGGGGCCTCCTACAATGAGCAGTTCTTC.

In its sample, this clone was seen a few times. The chain recombines TRBV28 with TRBJ1-2; 7 nucleotides match TRBD1. The germline gives CDR1 MDHEN, CDR2 SYDVKM. Losses at the gene ends were 2 bases for V and 7 bases for J; bases not matched to a gene: 7. The CDR3 has 14 residues. CDR3 sequence reads: CASSLGGGAGGYTF. DNA for the CDR3: TGTGCCAGCAGTTTAGGAGGGGGCGCGGGTGGCTACACCTTC.

The chain employs TRBV4-1 and TRBJ2-1, with TRBD2 matching over 15 bases. With 4 bases clipped from V and 9 bases from J, the junction kept 13 bases outside the gene matches. This CDR3 spans 18 amino acids. Germline V lookup: CDR1 MGHRA, CDR2 YSYEKL. CDR3 DNA: TGCGCCAGCAGCCTGACTCCGGGACTAGCGGGAGGAGGGAGTGAGCAGTTCTTC. It codes for CASSLTPGLAGGGSEQFF.

The J gene is TRBJ1-2, the V gene TRBV20-1; weak D call: TRBD1 (5 bases). The CDR3 loop spans 14 amino acids. Germline lookup yields CDR1 DFQATT and CDR2 SNEGSKA (reference sequence). V lost 3 bases to trimming and J lost 6 bases, with 17 bases between them. The CDR3 loop reads CSASSMGLNDGYTF. In DNA form, the CDR3 reads TGCAGTGCTAGTAGTATGGGACTGAACGATGGCTACACCTTC.

This rearrangement joins TRBV9 to TRBJ2-1; 7 nucleotides line up with TRBD1. Germline CDR1 and CDR2: SGDLS and YYNGEE. The CDR3 contains 14 residues. V lost 0 bases and J lost 5; bases outside the gene matches: 2. CDR3 residues: CASSVGQGHNEQFF. Written as DNA, the CDR3 is TGTGCCAGCAGCGTAGGACAGGGTCACAATGAGCAGTTCTTC. Drawing the rest from reference TRBV9 and TRBJ2-1, the complete variable domain is DSGVTQTPKHLITATGQRVTLRCSPRSGDLSVYWYQQSLDQGLQFLIQYYNGEERAKGNILERFSAQQFPDLHSELNLSSLELGDSALYFCASSVGQGHNEQFFGPGTRLTVL.

The J gene is TRBJ2-5, the V gene TRBV11-1; 7 bases line up with TRBD1. With V trimmed by 3 bases and J by 4 bases, 11 bases remained unmatched. There are 16 residues in the CDR3. Germline loops: CDR1 SGHAT, CDR2 FQDESV (reference sequence). The CDR3 region has the DNA TGTGCCAGCAGCTTCAGACAGGGTGGGATCAGAGAGACCCAGTACTTC. It encodes CASSFRQGGIRETQYF.

The rearrangement joins TRBV7-2 to TRBJ2-7, with 10 bases lining up with TRBD1. This CDR3 spans 14 amino acids. The V segment lost 5 bases and the J segment 8 bases; nucleotides outside the gene matches: 9. The germline V gene has CDR1 SGHTA and CDR2 FQGNSA. CDR3 amino acids: CASSATGGEKKQYF. CDR3 coding DNA: TGTGCCAGCAGCGCGACAGGGGGCGAAAAGAAGCAGTACTTC.

This rearrangement joins TRBV27 to TRBJ2-7; 8 positions match TRBD1. V lost 2 bases, J lost 2 bases, and 5 bases stayed unmatched. Germline assignment: CDR1 MNHEY and CDR2 SMNVEV (reference sequence). The CDR3 covers 15 residues. The CDR3 loop reads CASSLDPTGAYEQYF. The CDR3 coding sequence is TGTGCCAGCAGTTTAGATCCGACAGGGGCCTACGAGCAGTACTTC.

The chain uses TRBV15 and TRBJ1-1; 8 nucleotides agree with TRBD1. The CDR3 spans 16 residues. The trim removed 3 bases at V and 0 bases at J, leaving 6 bases unmatched. CDR1 is LNHNV and CDR2 is YYDKDF in the germline V gene (reference sequence). CDR3 sequence (DNA): TGTGCCACCAGCAGCGGACAGGGTCGGTTGAACACTGAAGCTTTCTTT. It yields the protein CATSSGQGRLNTEAFF.

The DNA of the CDR3 is TGCAGCGTTGCACCCGGGGGAAACGAAAAACTGTTTTTT. This translates into CSVAPGGNEKLFF. The chain joins TRBV29-1 to TRBJ1-4; possible D gene TRBD1, 5 bases. The CDR3 contains 13 residues. Trimming cost V 4 bases and J 8 bases, with 14 bases left between them. Germline V lookup: CDR1 SQVTM, CDR2 ANQGSEA.

This clone was seen once. The V gene is TRBV12-3 or TRBV12-4, the J gene TRBJ1-1; D ambiguous. CDR3 length: 12 amino acids. Deletions cut 6 bases from V and 10 bases from J, with 15 bases between. CDR3 bases: TGTGCCAGCAGCTACCTGGCTGCGGGAGCTTTCTTT. This codes for CASSYLAAGAFF.

Turning to this clone: Other DNA sequences in this specimen translate into the identical CDR3. The V gene is TRBV10-1, the J gene TRBJ2-1, with 10 positions matching TRBD2. From germline, CDR1 is WNHNN and CDR2 SYGVQD (reference sequence). J gave up 6 bases and V 2 bases, and 1 base lay outside the gene matches. The CDR3 extends over 14 amino acids. CDR3 in amino acids: CASSEGLAVNEQFF. CDR3 coding DNA: TGCGCCAGCAGTGAGGGACTAGCGGTCAATGAGCAGTTCTTC.

The chain recombines TRBV3-1 (or the pseudogene TRBV3-2) with TRBJ2-5; possibly TRBD2 for D (7 bases). V dropped 0 bases and J dropped 4 bases, with 15 bases sitting between them. The CDR3 spans 16 residues. Per the germline V gene, CDR1 is LGHDT and CDR2 is YNNKEL (reference sequence). The CDR3 reads CASSQELGGGGETQYF. As DNA, the CDR3 is TGTGCCAGCAGCCAAGAATTAGGGGGAGGGGGAGAGACCCAGTACTTC.

The rearrangement uses TRBV19 and TRBJ1-2; 7 bases align to TRBD1. Trimming removed 4 bases from V and 6 bases from J; junction bases left unmatched: 8. This CDR3 contains 14 residues. Germline V gene sequence: CDR1 LNHDA, CDR2 SQIVND (reference sequence). The CDR3 nucleotides read TGTGCCAGTAGTACCCTGAGAGGGGGCGATGGCTACACCTTC. It specifies CASSTLRGGDGYTF.

This clone was observed a single time. The chain employs TRBV30 and TRBJ1-1; D call uncertain. The CDR3 runs to 12 residues. Trimming stripped 0 bases from V and 5 bases from J, with 7 bases between. Germline CDR1 and CDR2: GTSNPN and SVGIG (reference sequence). Written as DNA, the CDR3 is TGTGCCTGGAGTGTACCGGGTACTGAAGCTTTCTTT. It yields the protein CAWSVPGTEAFF.

V usage is TRBV5-4 and J usage is TRBJ2-2, with TRBD2 identical over 10 bases. Germline assignment: CDR1 SGHNT and CDR2 YYREEE (reference sequence). Trimming removed 7 bases from V and 0 bases from J; junction bases left unmatched: 12. This CDR3 comprises 18 residues. CDR3: CASYFAGLAGANTGELFF. The CDR3 nucleotides are TGTGCCAGCTACTTTGCGGGGCTAGCGGGGGCGAACACCGGGGAGCTGTTTTTT.

This clone appeared once. The chain couples TRBV7-9 to TRBJ2-1; 8 nucleotides agree with TRBD1. The V gene's germline CDR1 is SEHNR and CDR2 FQNEAQ (reference sequence). The CDR3 extends over 15 amino acids. V lost 5 bases to trimming and J lost 9 bases; unmatched junction nucleotides: 12. The CDR3 DNA is TGTGCCAGCAGCCGAAGGACAGGGAACGGGGGTGAGCAGTTCTTC. Its translation: CASSRRTGNGGEQFF.

The chain employs TRBV7-9 and TRBJ1-1, with 7 bases lining up with TRBD1. The germline V gene has CDR1 SEHNR and CDR2 FQNEAQ (reference sequence). V lost 6 bases to trimming and J lost 1 base; unmatched junction nucleotides: 8. The CDR3 consists of 15 residues. CDR3 DNA sequence: TGTGCCAGCAGACCCCCCCGGACAGGGAACACTGAAGCTTTCTTT. The encoded protein is CASRPPRTGNTEAFF. The full variable domain, rest sourced from reference TRBV7-9 and TRBJ1-1, is DTGVSQNPRHKITKRGQNVTFRCDPISEHNRLYWYRQTLGQGPEFLTYFQNEAQLEKSRLLSDRFSAERPKGSFSTLEIQRTEQGDSAMYLCASRPPRTGNTEAFFGQGTRLTVV.

The CDR3 region is CASRQGASEQYF. The CDR3 nucleotides are TGTGCCAGTAGACAGGGGGCGAGCGAGCAGTACTTC. The chain has TRBV19 and TRBJ2-7; TRBD1 aligns across 9 bases. Germline V CDR1 and CDR2: LNHDA, SQIVND (reference sequence). Trimming cost V 6 bases and J 6 bases; bases outside gene matches: 3. The CDR3 sequence is 12 residues long.

Note on this clone: A read error may produce the germline difference seen at one junction end. The rearrangement links TRBV12-3 or TRBV12-4 to TRBJ1-5, with 7 nucleotides matching TRBD1. The CDR3 has 12 amino acids. The chain's CDR3 is CASTNTGVPMIF. The CDR3 bases are TGTGCCAGCACCAACACAGGGGTCCCGATGATTTTT.

The table lists this clone with many counts. The V and J genes are TRBV30 and TRBJ1-6, with D uncertain. The ends were cut back, 6 bases at V and 11 bases at J, with 20 bases in the middle. The CDR3 runs 14 residues. Germline lookup yields CDR1 GTSNPN and CDR2 SVGIG (reference sequence). CDR3 region: CACDPGITQAPLHF. CDR3 nucleotides: TGTGCCTGTGACCCGGGGATTACGCAGGCACCCCTCCACTTT. Full variable domain (missing parts from reference TRBV30 and TRBJ1-6): SQTIHQWPATLVQPVGSPLSLECTVEGTSNPNLYWYRQAAGRGLQLLFYSVGIGQISSEVPQNLSASRPQDRQFILSSKKLLLSDSGFYLCACDPGITQAPLHFGNGTRLTVT.

By share of the sample, this clone is medium-sized. The rearrangement uses TRBV4-1 and TRBJ1-1; D ambiguous. This CDR3 is 14 amino acids long. V was pared by 0 bases and J by 3 bases, with 8 bases between. Germline V gene sequence: CDR1 MGHRA, CDR2 YSYEKL. Here the CDR3 DNA reads TGCGCCAGCAGCCAAGACCCCCAGGACACTGAAGCTTTCTTT. This codes for CASSQDPQDTEAFF.

The chain uses TRBV28 and TRBJ1-2, with 8 positions matching TRBD1. The CDR3 length is 15 residues. CDR1 and CDR2 (germline): MDHEN, SYDVKM. The J segment lost 2 bases and the V segment lost 8 bases, leaving 10 bases of the junction unmatched. The chain's CDR3 is CASEIGQGRNYGYTF. The CDR3 nucleotides read TGTGCCAGCGAAATCGGACAGGGTAGGAACTATGGCTACACCTTC.

The genes are TRBV4-3 and TRBJ1-1; weak D call: TRBD1 (6 bases). The CDR3 totals 13 residues. Germline loops: CDR1 LGHNA, CDR2 YSLEER. The V end lost 4 bases, the J end lost 3 bases, and 9 bases lay between the germline ends. The CDR3 is CASSRQADTEAFF. In nucleotides, the CDR3 is TGCGCCAGCAGCCGACAGGCGGACACTGAAGCTTTCTTT.

The chain combines TRBV5-1 with TRBJ2-7; 9 positions agree with TRBD1. The CDR3 sequence is 13 residues long. J gave up 2 bases and V 6 bases, and 3 bases lay outside the gene matches. Germline V CDR1 and CDR2: SGHRS, YFSETQ. CDR3 bases: TGCGCCAGCACCCGACAGGGGGCCTACGAGCAGTACTTC. It encodes CASTRQGAYEQYF.

This chain connects TRBV28 to TRBJ2-2, with D uncertain. CDR1 is MDHEN, CDR2 SYDVKM, per germline. The CDR3 spans 12 residues. V was trimmed by 5 bases and J by 4 bases, leaving 5 bases between them. The DNA of the CDR3 is TGTGCCAGCAGTGGCTTCACCGGGGAGCTGTTTTTT. Protein: CASSGFTGELFF.

The chain joins TRBV14 to TRBJ2-5; maybe TRBD2 (5 bases). This CDR3 has 14 residues. V was shortened by 1 base and J by 7 bases, with 13 bases between the two germline ends. Germline V gene lookup returns CDR1 SGHDN and CDR2 FVKESK. DNA of the CDR3: TGTGCCAGCAGCCAAGCGGGCGCCCGGGGGACCCAGTACTTC. This codes for CASSQAGARGTQYF.

J is TRBJ1-1 and V is TRBV18; possibly TRBD1 for D (5 bases). In germline, CDR1 is KGHSH, CDR2 LQKENI. The CDR3 is 14 residues long. V dropped 0 bases and J dropped 4 bases, with 9 bases sitting between them. The CDR3 spells CASSPPSGITEAFF. Here the CDR3 DNA reads TGTGCCAGCTCACCACCGTCAGGGATCACTGAAGCTTTCTTT.

Only a few counts were recorded for this clone. The chain combines TRBV19 with TRBJ1-5, with D possibly TRBD1 on 6 matching bases. Germline V CDR1 and CDR2: LNHDA, SQIVND (reference sequence). V was cut by 0 bases and J by 6 bases, with 9 bases left in between. The CDR3 runs to 14 residues. For the CDR3, the DNA is TGTGCCAGTAGTATAGAACAGGGCCCTCAGCCCCAGCATTTT. Translated: CASSIEQGPQPQHF. Full variable domain (outside the CDR3, taken from reference TRBV19 and TRBJ1-5): DGGITQSPKYLFRKEGQNVTLSCEQNLNHDAMYWYRQDPGQGLRLIYYSQIVNDFQKGDIAEGYSVSREKKESFPLTVTSAQKNPTAFYLCASSIEQGPQPQHFGDGTRLSIL.